The 24 T cell receptor beta chains in this list originate from one sample, sequenced in a study of shared clonotypes between healthy human individuals. Sequencing used immunoSEQ multiplex PCR; TCRdb keeps in-frame clones, though not all of them. The table includes 950,000 to 1,300,000 clones, about 75% detected once. Source material: memory CD4+ T cells sorted from blood. Subset denoted: CD45RA-negative fraction. The receptors shown here come from a man between 18 and 35 years old in good health.

V and J are TRBV5-4 and TRBJ1-2; no firm D call. Between the trimmed V and J ends, which lost 4 bases and 4 bases, there was a span of 17 bases. This CDR3 has 15 amino acids. CDR1 is SGHNT, CDR2 YYREEE, per germline (reference sequence). The CDR3 nucleotides are TGTGCCAGCAGCCCGGACCCTCTGGTGGGCTATGGCTACACCTTC. Its translation is CASSPDPLVGYGYTF. Looking up the rest from reference TRBV5-4 and TRBJ1-2 gives the full variable domain: ETGVTQSPTHLIKTRGQQVTLRCSSQSGHNTVSWYQQALGQGPQFIFQYYREEENGRGNFPPRFSGLQFPNYSSELNVNALELDDSALYLCASSPDPLVGYGYTFGSGTRLTVV.

This clone was observed a single time. The rearrangement links TRBV6-1 to TRBJ1-5, with 9 bases lining up with TRBD1. CDR1 is MNHNS and CDR2 is SASEGT in the germline V gene. The CDR3 runs to 14 residues. V shed 7 bases and J 1 base; nucleotides not matched to a gene: 2. CDR3 DNA sequence: TGTGCCAGCACCGACAGGGGGAGCAATCAGCCCCAGCATTTT. It codes for CASTDRGSNQPQHF.

The chain links TRBV4-3 to TRBJ2-2; D assignment may be TRBD1 or TRBD2 (6 bases each). V lost 1 base and J 3 bases, leaving 12 bases between the germline ends. Germline lookup yields CDR1 LGHNA and CDR2 YSLEER. There are 16 residues in the CDR3. CDR3 protein: CASSQVGGWDTGELFF. The DNA of the CDR3 is TGCGCCAGCAGCCAAGTAGGGGGGTGGGACACCGGGGAGCTGTTTTTT.

This chain joins TRBV11-1 and TRBJ1-1, with 9 bases that match TRBD1. Germline trimming cut 5 bases from V and 3 bases from J; bases unmatched to any gene: 4. CDR3 length equals 14 residues. The germline CDR1 and CDR2 sequences are SGHAT and FQDESV (reference sequence). CDR3 nucleotides: TGTGCCAGCAGCCCACAGGGGGCGGACACTGAAGCTTTCTTT. Encoded protein: CASSPQGADTEAFF.

The J gene is TRBJ2-3, the V gene TRBV9, with D possibly being TRBD2 (6 bases). The germline V gene encodes CDR1 SGDLS and CDR2 YYNGEE. The CDR3 covers 15 residues. The ends were cut back, 7 bases at V and 1 base at J, with 16 bases in the middle. CDR3 bases: TGTGCCAGCTCCAAGCATAGCGGTCGCACAGATACGCAGTATTTT. Residues: CASSKHSGRTDTQYF.

As to this clone: The identical CDR3 is also encoded by other nucleotide sequences in the sample. The rearrangement joins TRBV30 to TRBJ1-2; a weak D match, TRBD1 (5 bases). V dropped 0 bases and J dropped 1 base, with 9 bases sitting between them. Germline lookup yields CDR1 GTSNPN and CDR2 SVGIG (reference sequence). This CDR3 contains 14 residues. CDR3 region: CAWSVGGNNYGYTF. The CDR3 region has the DNA TGTGCCTGGAGTGTGGGGGGGAATAACTATGGCTACACCTTC.

At least ten counts were recorded for this clone. The rearrangement joins TRBV6-6 to TRBJ1-2; the match to TRBD1 covers 9 bases. The V segment lost 5 bases and the J segment 7 bases; nucleotides outside the gene matches: 14. The CDR3 has 16 amino acids. Per germline, CDR1 MNHNY and CDR2 SVGAGI (reference sequence). The CDR3 loop is CASSLGDRAGVGGYTF. CDR3 in DNA: TGTGCCAGCAGTCTAGGGGACAGGGCGGGCGTCGGTGGCTACACCTTC.

There are a few counts of this clone. The rearrangement joins TRBV29-1 to TRBJ2-7, with 10 bases aligning to TRBD1. CDR3 length equals 14 residues. Germline values: CDR1 SQVTM, CDR2 ANQGSEA. J was trimmed by 0 bases and V by 5 bases; bases with no gene match: 4. DNA of the CDR3: TGCAGCGTTAGCGGACAGGGGGGCTCCTACGAGCAGTACTTC. Protein sequence: CSVSGQGGSYEQYF.

V gene TRBV30 combines with J gene TRBJ1-6, with a possible D match to TRBD1 (5 bases). This CDR3 contains 13 residues. The V gene's germline CDR1 is GTSNPN and CDR2 SVGIG (reference sequence). With 4 bases removed from V and 6 bases from J, the gap between germline ends came to 10 bases. The CDR3 loop reads CAWTGAGNSPLHF. The CDR3, as DNA: TGTGCCTGGACCGGGGCGGGTAATTCACCCCTCCACTTT.

The chain is built from TRBV13 and TRBJ2-6, with TRBD1 identical over 7 bases. Trimming removed 5 bases from V and 3 bases from J; junction bases left unmatched: 7. The CDR3 runs 16 residues. Germline V gene data show CDR1 as PRHDT and CDR2 as FYEKMQ (reference sequence). CDR3 protein: CASSEGQTSGANVLTF. For the CDR3, the DNA is TGTGCCAGCAGCGAGGGACAGACAAGTGGGGCCAACGTCCTGACTTTC.

Of note for this clone: This same CDR3 is encoded by further DNA sequences in the sample. V and J are TRBV25-1 and TRBJ2-7, with 8 bases matching TRBD1. This CDR3 has 14 amino acids. CDR1 is MGHDK, CDR2 SYGVNS, per germline. V lost 5 bases and J lost 2; bases outside the gene matches: 5. The CDR3 region is CASSPGTGTYEQYF. Written as DNA, the CDR3 is TGTGCCAGCAGTCCCGGGACAGGAACCTACGAGCAGTACTTC.

V gene TRBV5-4 combines with J gene TRBJ2-7; 7 bases agree with TRBD2. The CDR3 runs to 13 residues. Germline CDR1 reads SGHNT; CDR2 reads YYREEE (reference sequence). V shed 4 bases, J shed 2 bases, and the junction held 3 bases outside the gene matches. The CDR3 spells CASSRGGTYEQYF. DNA for the CDR3: TGTGCCAGCAGCCGGGGAGGGACCTACGAGCAGTACTTC. The full variable domain, rest sourced from reference TRBV5-4 and TRBJ2-7, is ETGVTQSPTHLIKTRGQQVTLRCSSQSGHNTVSWYQQALGQGPQFIFQYYREEENGRGNFPPRFSGLQFPNYSSELNVNALELDDSALYLCASSRGGTYEQYFGPGTRLTVT.

The chain uses TRBV7-2 and TRBJ2-7; no reliable D call. Trimming shortened V by 5 bases and J by 0 bases, and 14 bases separated the two germline ends. The germline V gene has CDR1 SGHTA and CDR2 FQGNSA. The CDR3 has 15 amino acids. CDR3 loop: CASSEDDFSSYEQYF. The DNA of the CDR3 is TGTGCCAGCAGCGAGGACGACTTTAGCTCCTACGAGCAGTACTTC.

The rearrangement links TRBV30 to TRBJ2-3, with D tentatively TRBD2 (6 bases). This CDR3 comprises 15 residues. The ends were cut back, 3 bases at V and 2 bases at J, with 15 bases in the middle. Germline CDR1 GTSNPN, CDR2 SVGIG (reference sequence). CDR3 nucleotides: TGTGCCTGGAGCCCTCCTAGCGTTTCCACAGATACGCAGTATTTT. Translation gives CAWSPPSVSTDTQYF.

This rearrangement joins TRBV15 to TRBJ2-3; 8 bases match TRBD2. Looked up from germline, CDR1 is LNHNV and CDR2 is YYDKDF (reference sequence). CDR3 length equals 15 residues. Trimming took 0 bases from V and 5 from J; bases not matched to a gene: 4. The CDR3 nucleotides are TGTGCCACCAGCAGAGATCCCACTAGCGGAGATACGCAGTATTTT. It codes for CATSRDPTSGDTQYF.

The rearrangement uses TRBV5-1 and TRBJ2-1; the D gene is possibly TRBD1 (5 bases). V lost 4 bases, J lost 0 bases, and 8 bases lay in between. This CDR3 is 14 amino acids long. Germline V gives CDR1 SGHRS, CDR2 YFSETQ. CDR3 bases: TGCGCCAGCAGCCGGACAAGCTCCTACAATGAGCAGTTCTTC. It encodes CASSRTSSYNEQFF.

The genes are TRBV7-3 and TRBJ2-3; D remains unclear. V gave up 0 bases and J gave up 0 bases, with 10 bases separating them. Looked up from germline, CDR1 is SGHTA and CDR2 is FQGTGA. The CDR3 consists of 16 residues. CDR3 sequence reads: CASSLTWGTSTDTQYF. The CDR3 DNA reads TGTGCCAGCAGCTTAACGTGGGGAACTAGCACAGATACGCAGTATTTT.

The chain uses TRBV4-1 and TRBJ1-4, with D tentatively TRBD1 (6 bases). The germline CDR1 and CDR2 sequences are MGHRA and YSYEKL. The CDR3 runs 17 residues. Trimming took off 0 bases at V and 4 bases at J, with 15 bases between the two ends. The CDR3 reads CASSQDSGTGLNEKLFF. In nucleotides, the CDR3 is TGCGCCAGCAGCCAAGATTCCGGCACAGGGCTTAATGAAAAACTGTTTTTT.

For the CDR3, the DNA is TGTGCCAGCAGCTCCCCCGCTAGCGGTTTCTACGAGCAGTACTTC. Translating gives CASSSPASGFYEQYF. The chain combines TRBV28 with TRBJ2-7; 7 bases are a match to TRBD2. Germline assignment: CDR1 MDHEN and CDR2 SYDVKM. V was clipped by 6 bases and J by 3 bases; unmatched bases: 11. The CDR3 has 15 residues.

The gene calls are TRBV5-8 and TRBJ1-1, with 8 bases lining up with TRBD1. This CDR3 comprises 16 residues. CDR1 is SGHTS, CDR2 YDEGEE, per germline. V was clipped by 0 bases and J by 0 bases; unmatched bases: 4. CDR3 sequence reads: CASSLGWTGMNTEAFF. CDR3 nucleotides: TGTGCCAGCAGCTTGGGATGGACAGGGATGAACACTGAAGCTTTCTTT. Full variable domain (outside the CDR3, taken from reference TRBV5-8 and TRBJ1-1): EAGVTQSPTHLIKTRGQQATLRCSPISGHTSVYWYQQALGLGLQFLLWYDEGEERNRGNFPPRFSGRQFPNYSSELNVNALELEDSALYLCASSLGWTGMNTEAFFGQGTRLTVV.

This clone was seen just once. Other nucleotide sequences from this sample produce the same CDR3. The CDR3 DNA sequence: TGTGCCAGCAGTTTAGGGAGAAACAGTAATCAGCCCCAGCATTTT. It translates to CASSLGRNSNQPQHF. V gene TRBV27 combines with J gene TRBJ1-5; D is ambiguous. Germline V gives CDR1 MNHEY, CDR2 SMNVEV (reference sequence). Trimming removed 2 bases at V and 4 bases at J, with 12 bases between. The CDR3 contains 15 residues.

This sequence joins TRBV6-5 and TRBJ1-5; maybe TRBD1 (5 bases). The CDR3 contains 15 residues. Germline CDR1 and CDR2: MNHEY and SVGAGI. V lost 6 bases to trimming and J lost 1 base, with 13 bases between them. The chain's CDR3 is CASSPVGDSNQPQHF. As DNA, the CDR3 is TGTGCCAGCAGCCCCGTCGGGGACAGCAATCAGCCCCAGCATTTT.

The chain couples TRBV12-5 to TRBJ2-7; 12 bases match TRBD1. Per germline, CDR1 LGHNT and CDR2 FRNRAP. Trimming removed 6 bases from V and 5 bases from J; junction bases left unmatched: 5. The CDR3 consists of 14 residues. The CDR3, as DNA: TGTGCTAGTGGCCGGGACAGGGGGCTCGACGAGCAGTACTTC. This translates into CASGRDRGLDEQYF. Full variable domain (remainder filled in from reference TRBV12-5 and TRBJ2-7): DARVTQTPRHKVTEMGQEVTMRCQPILGHNTVFWYRQTMMQGLELLAYFRNRAPLDDSGMPKDRFSAEMPDATLATLKIQPSEPRDSAVYFCASGRDRGLDEQYFGPGTRLTVT.

The V and J genes are TRBV5-1 and TRBJ2-7, with 7 bases aligning to TRBD1. Trimming took 0 bases from V and 2 from J; bases not matched to a gene: 5. The length of the CDR3 is 15 residues. The germline gives CDR1 SGHRS, CDR2 YFSETQ. In DNA, the CDR3 is TGCGCCAGCAGCTTGGAACCGGGACAGACCTACGAGCAGTACTTC. Residues: CASSLEPGQTYEQYF.